This T cell receptor beta chain was observed in a study of post-analysis software for immune sequencing data. Study summary: Recorded disease courses covered relapsing-remitting, secondary progressive and progressive-relapsing multiple sclerosis. Some patients had no subtype annotation.

Note on this clonotype: Its antigen is unidentified. This may be a read error, as it is one base from a much larger clone.

Unique molecular identifiers were built into the TCR beta cDNA libraries. Each sample of about 0.95 to 11 million input T cells yielded roughly 500,000 cDNA molecules, so each molecule approximated one T cell. TCRdb reanalysed the PCR reads using MiXCR and keeps one entry per CDR3 protein. The sample has fewer than 850,000 distinct CDR3 sequences; roughly 30% are singletons. Germline loops: CDR1 SQVTM, CDR2 ANQGSEA. This CDR3 contains 14 residues. Study findings and constraints: Relative to controls, patients with multiple sclerosis showed significantly lower normalized Chao1 diversity. Elevated frequency relative to controls characterized roughly five TRBV segments in patients, TRBV5-6, TRBV5-1 and TRBV20-1 among them. F measure clustering grouped samples strongly by preparation batch.

The receptor's source is a girl aged 5-17 years with multiple sclerosis. Material: blood. The chain recombines TRBV29-1 with TRBJ2-1; a weak D match, TRBD1 (5 bases). CDR3 residues: CSVAGQGTSHEQCF. The CDR3 DNA reads as TGCAGCGTTGCCGGGCAGGGAACATCCCATGAGCAGTGCTTC.